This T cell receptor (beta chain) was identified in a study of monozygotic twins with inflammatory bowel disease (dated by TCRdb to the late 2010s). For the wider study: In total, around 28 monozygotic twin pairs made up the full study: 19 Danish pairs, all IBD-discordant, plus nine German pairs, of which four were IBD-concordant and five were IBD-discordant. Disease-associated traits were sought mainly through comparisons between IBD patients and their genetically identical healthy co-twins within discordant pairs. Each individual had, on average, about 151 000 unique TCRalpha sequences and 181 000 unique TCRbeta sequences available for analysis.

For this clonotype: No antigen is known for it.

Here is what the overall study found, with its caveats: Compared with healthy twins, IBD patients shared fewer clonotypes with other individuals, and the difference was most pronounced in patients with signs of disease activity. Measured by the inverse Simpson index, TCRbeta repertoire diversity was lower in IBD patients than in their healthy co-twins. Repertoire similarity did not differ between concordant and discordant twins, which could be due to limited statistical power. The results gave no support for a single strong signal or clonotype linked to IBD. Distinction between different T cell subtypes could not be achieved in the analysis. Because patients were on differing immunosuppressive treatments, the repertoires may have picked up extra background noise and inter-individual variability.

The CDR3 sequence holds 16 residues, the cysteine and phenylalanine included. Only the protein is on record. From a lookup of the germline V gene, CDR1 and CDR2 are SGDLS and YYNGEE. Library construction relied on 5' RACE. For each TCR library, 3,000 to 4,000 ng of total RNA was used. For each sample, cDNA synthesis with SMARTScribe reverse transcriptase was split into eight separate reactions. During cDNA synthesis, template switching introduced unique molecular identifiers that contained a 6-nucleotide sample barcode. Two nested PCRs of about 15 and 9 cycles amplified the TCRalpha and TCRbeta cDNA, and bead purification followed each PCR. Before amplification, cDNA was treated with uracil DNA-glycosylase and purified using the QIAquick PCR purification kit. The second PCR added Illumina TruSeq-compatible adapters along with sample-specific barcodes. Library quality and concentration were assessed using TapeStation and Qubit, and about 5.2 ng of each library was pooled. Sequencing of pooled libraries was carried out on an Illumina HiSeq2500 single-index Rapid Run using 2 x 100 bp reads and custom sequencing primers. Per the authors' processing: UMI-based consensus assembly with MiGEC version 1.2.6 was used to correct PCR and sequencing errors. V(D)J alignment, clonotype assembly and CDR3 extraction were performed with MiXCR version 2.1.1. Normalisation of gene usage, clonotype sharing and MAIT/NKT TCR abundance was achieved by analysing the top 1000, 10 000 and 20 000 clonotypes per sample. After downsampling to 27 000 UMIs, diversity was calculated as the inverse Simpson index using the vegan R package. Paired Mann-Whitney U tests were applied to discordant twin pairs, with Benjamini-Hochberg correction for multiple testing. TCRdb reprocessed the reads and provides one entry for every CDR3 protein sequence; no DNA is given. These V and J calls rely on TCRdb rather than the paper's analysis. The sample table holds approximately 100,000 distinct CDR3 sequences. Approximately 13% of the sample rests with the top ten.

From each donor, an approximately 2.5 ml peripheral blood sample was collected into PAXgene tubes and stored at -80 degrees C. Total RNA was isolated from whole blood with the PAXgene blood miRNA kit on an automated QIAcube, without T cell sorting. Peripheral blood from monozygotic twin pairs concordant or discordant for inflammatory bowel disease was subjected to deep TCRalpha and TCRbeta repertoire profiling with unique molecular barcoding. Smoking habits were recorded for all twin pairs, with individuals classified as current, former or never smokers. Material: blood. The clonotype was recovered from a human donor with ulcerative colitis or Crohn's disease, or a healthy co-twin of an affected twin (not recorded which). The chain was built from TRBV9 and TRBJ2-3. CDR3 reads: CASSEGLAVSTDTQYF.